The rows below give T cell receptor beta chains drawn from one sample of a study of vaccination and CD4 T cells after COVID-19. The antigens for these receptors are not known. One entry per CDR3 protein results from TCRdb running MiXCR on the PCR reads. Here the sample spans 10,000 to 11,000 distinct CDR3 sequences, around 27% being singletons. Material: CD4+ T cells from blood, cultured in vitro, obtained before SARS-CoV-2 vaccination. Receptors originate from a human donor who received a COVID-19 vaccine. Each CDR3 is given with its conserved first and last residue. D genes are given only for firm matches.

d_call j_call v_call cdr3_aa
TRBD1 TRBJ1-3 TRBV20-1 CSASRGLGNTIYF
. TRBJ2-3 TRBV6-1 CASKRDGDTDTQYF
TRBD1 TRBJ1-6 TRBV19 CASTDRANSPLHF
TRBD1 TRBJ1-2 TRBV5-4 CASSSAWTGGDYGYTF
. TRBJ1-2 TRBV6-1 CASSVSAQGANYGYTF
TRBD1 TRBJ1-6 TRBV20-1 CSAREQGFSPLHF
. TRBJ1-5 TRBV18 CASSPSGGDQPQHF
. TRBJ2-5 TRBV7-2 CASSSPGLKRGTQYF
TRBD1 TRBJ1-2 TRBV6-1 CASRDDSGQSNYDYTF
. TRBJ1-6 TRBV27 CASRAVRGNSPLHF
. TRBJ1-5 TRBV5-1 CASSTGLDQPQHF
TRBD2 TRBJ2-1 TRBV6-1 CASSDGLGVRRRFF
TRBD2 TRBJ2-1 TRBV12-3/TRBV12-4 CASRIAGSSYNEQFF
. TRBJ2-2 TRBV24-1 CATSDYYTGELFF
. TRBJ1-2 TRBV7-9 CASSRPLGGLGYGYTF
TRBD2 TRBJ2-7 TRBV7-8 CASSLAKQGGSYEQYF
. TRBJ2-2 TRBV5-1 CASSLISRVPGELFF
TRBD1 TRBJ2-5 TRBV7-2 CASSTYWTGGQETQYF
. TRBJ1-2 TRBV19 CASMPRPNYGYTF
. TRBJ1-4 TRBV24-1 CATSEPGEGGEKLFF
. TRBJ2-5 TRBV24-1 CATSDRQGVGETQYF
. TRBJ1-1 TRBV12-3/TRBV12-4 CASRSVRGLIMNTEAFF
TRBD1 TRBJ2-1 TRBV12-3/TRBV12-4 CASSFWTGGDYNEQFF
TRBD1 TRBJ2-5 TRBV25-1 CASSGTGVETQYF
. TRBJ1-2 TRBV5-1 CASSLNRGYGYTF
. TRBJ1-5 TRBV2 CASSEKPPGVSRNQPQHF
. TRBJ1-1 TRBV20-1 CSARDLRGAGTEAFF